This TCR beta chain came from a study of cytomegalovirus exposure and HLA in healthy donors. Turning to the study itself: Researchers found that roughly 81% of 350 to 500 genotyped donors fell within the Caucasian-associated ancestry cluster.

The PCR contained 60 Vbeta and 13 Jbeta primers. Per the original methods: Later, an analysis found about 77 million unique TCR beta chains, and about 10 million of these were shared. Generated by immunoSEQ multiplex PCR, the TCRdb table keeps only in-frame clones and is missing some. For V, J and clone size, that table is used; D and trimming come from the DNA. The table records under 150,000 clones, roughly 72% of them present only once. Note on this clone: What it binds is not known.

Regarding the study as a whole: Later on, an analysis found that several of the most significant clusters appeared to be linked to common viral pathogens, which included parvovirus B19.

The germline gives CDR1 SGHRS, CDR2 YFSETQ. The CDR3 is made up of 13 amino acids. V was shortened by 0 bases and J by 6 bases, with 7 bases between the two germline ends. The material sequenced was PBMCs. This chain joins TRBV5-1 and TRBJ2-1; D remains unclear. The TCR originated in a woman in her forties or fifties in good health and CMV-seronegative. The CDR3 sequence: CASSLGASNEQFF. CDR3 sequence (DNA): TGCGCCAGCAGCTTGGGGGCGAGCAATGAGCAGTTCTTC.